The sequence of this TCR beta chain was determined in a study of OX40 agonist ivuxolimab in advanced cancers. Produced via immunoSEQ multiplex PCR; TCRdb's table is partial and in-frame only. The sample shows roughly 19,000 clones, approximately 90% of them seen only once. Germline CDR1 MGHRA, CDR2 YSYEKL. The CDR3 loop spans 16 amino acids. With 0 bases removed from V and 4 bases from J, the gap between germline ends came to 15 bases. The chain couples TRBV4-1 to TRBJ1-2; perhaps TRBD1 as D (6 bases). The material was CD4+ or CD8+ T cells sorted from blood, obtained in a trial of the OX40 agonist ivuxolimab. The sequence was collected from an adult with an advanced solid tumor such as melanoma, head and neck, liver or kidney cancer. CDR3 residues: CASSQELPQGPYGYTF. CDR3 sequence (DNA): TGCGCCAGCAGCCAAGAATTGCCACAGGGACCCTATGGCTACACCTTC.